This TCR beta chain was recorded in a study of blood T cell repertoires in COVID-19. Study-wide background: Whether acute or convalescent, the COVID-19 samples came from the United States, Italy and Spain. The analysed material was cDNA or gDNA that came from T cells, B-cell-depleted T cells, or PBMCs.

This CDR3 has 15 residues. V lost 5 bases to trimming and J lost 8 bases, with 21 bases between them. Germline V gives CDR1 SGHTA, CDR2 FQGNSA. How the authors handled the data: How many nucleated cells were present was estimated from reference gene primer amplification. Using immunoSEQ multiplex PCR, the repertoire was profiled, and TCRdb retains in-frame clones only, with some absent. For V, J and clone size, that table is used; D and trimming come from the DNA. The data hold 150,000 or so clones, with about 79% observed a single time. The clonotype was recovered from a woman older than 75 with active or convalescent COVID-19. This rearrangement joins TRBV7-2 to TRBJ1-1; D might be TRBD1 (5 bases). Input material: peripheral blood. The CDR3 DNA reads TGTGCCAGCAGCCCCGGGGGGAGGCCAAAAGGGGAAGCTTTCTTT. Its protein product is CASSPGGRPKGEAFF.